This passage covers 9 T cell receptor beta chains from one sample sequenced in a study of blood T cell repertoires in COVID-19. Profiling relied on immunoSEQ multiplex PCR, and the TCRdb table lists in-frame clones only, not all of them. The repertoire consists of some 13,000 clones, with approximately 78% occurring once and the leading ten covering about a third. The sequenced material came from peripheral blood. These receptors originate from a human donor in a cohort sampled during active COVID-19.

The V gene is TRBV7-8, the J gene TRBJ2-1, with D possibly TRBD2 on 6 matching bases. With 6 bases removed from V and 8 bases from J, the gap between germline ends came to 17 bases. This CDR3 has 14 residues. Germline assignment: CDR1 SGHVS and CDR2 FQNEAQ. The CDR3 protein is CASRDYSPIDEQFF. The CDR3 DNA follows: TGTGCCAGCAGGGACTACTCCCCGATCGATGAGCAGTTCTTC.

The chain has TRBV28 and TRBJ1-5; TRBD1 aligns across 8 bases. Germline loops: CDR1 MDHEN, CDR2 SYDVKM. This CDR3 has 17 amino acids. Trimming at V came to 8 bases and at J to 4 bases, leaving 16 bases not matched to a gene. CDR3 nucleotide sequence: TGTGCCAGCCGGTATCCCGGAACAGGGGGGAGAAATCAGCCCCAGCATTTT. Translated: CASRYPGTGGRNQPQHF.

The CDR3, as DNA: TGTGCCAGCAGCTTTGGTCTCCAAACTAGCACAGATACGCAGTATTTT. Amino acid sequence: CASSFGLQTSTDTQYF. The gene calls are TRBV5-4 and TRBJ2-3; D gene uncertain. The CDR3 has 16 amino acids. V was clipped by 2 bases and J by 0 bases, with 13 bases between them. Per germline, CDR1 SGHNT and CDR2 YYREEE (reference sequence).

In its sample, this clone was seen once. The rearrangement links TRBV7-9 to TRBJ2-1, with 9 bases that match TRBD1. Trimming at V came to 1 base and at J to 12 bases, leaving 1 base not matched to a gene. The CDR3 contains 12 residues. Germline-derived CDR1 and CDR2 are SEHNR and FQNEAQ (reference sequence). CDR3 loop: CASSLVGQGQFF. The CDR3 coding sequence is TGTGCCAGCAGCTTAGTGGGACAGGGGCAGTTCTTC.

This clone ranks as medium-sized. V is TRBV10-3 and J is TRBJ1-4; D is perhaps TRBD1 (6 bases). CDR1 and CDR2 (germline): ENHRY, SYGVKD. This CDR3 comprises 14 residues. V was pared by 5 bases and J by 6 bases, with 13 bases between. The DNA of the CDR3 is TGTGCCATCAGTTCCCTAGGGGGTTATGAAAAACTGTTTTTT. Its translation: CAISSLGGYEKLFF.

The V gene is TRBV6-1, the J gene TRBJ2-5; D is perhaps TRBD1 (6 bases). The CDR3 totals 13 residues. Trimming shortened V by 2 bases and J by 7 bases, and 11 bases separated the two germline ends. Germline V CDR1 and CDR2: MNHNS, SASEGT. The CDR3 nucleotides read TGTGCCAGCAGTGAACAGGGGAGAGGGACCCAGTACTTC. This translates into CASSEQGRGTQYF.

In its sample, this clone was seen a few times. The V call is TRBV2, the J call TRBJ2-1, with a tentative D call TRBD1 (5 bases). With 5 bases removed from V and 10 bases from J, the gap between germline ends came to 21 bases. The CDR3 spans 15 residues. Looked up from germline, CDR1 is SNHLY and CDR2 is FYNNEI. CDR3 DNA sequence: TGTGCCAGCAGTTCCGGCAGGGTCCAGCCAGGGGAGCAGTTCTTC. Translating gives CASSSGRVQPGEQFF.

The rearrangement uses TRBV15 and TRBJ2-7; possibly TRBD2 for D (6 bases). Germline CDR1 LNHNV, CDR2 YYDKDF (reference sequence). Deletions cut 4 bases from V and 6 bases from J, with 13 bases between. CDR3 length: 13 amino acids. The CDR3 here is CATSISGGLEQYF. DNA for the CDR3: TGTGCCACCAGCATCAGCGGAGGGCTCGAGCAGTACTTC.

The DNA for the CDR3 is TGTGCCAGCTCAAGGGACAGAGAGTACCAAGAGACCCAGTACTTC. Residues: CASSRDREYQETQYF. The rearrangement uses TRBV18 and TRBJ2-5; 7 bases are a match to TRBD1. CDR3 size: 15 residues. Germline CDR1 is KGHSH and CDR2 is LQKENI. The ends lost 5 bases at V and 0 bases at J; junction bases unmatched: 6.